The 9 T cell receptor beta chains below all came from one sample that was sequenced in a study of monozygotic twins with cystic fibrosis. Clones were sequenced by immunoSEQ multiplex PCR, and TCRdb holds only the in-frame ones, with some missing. The sample lists some 9,600 clones, roughly nine tenths occurring once. Sequencing was done on a sample of blood. The receptor source for this set is a boy between 2 and 15 years old with cystic fibrosis.

J is TRBJ1-5 and V is TRBV5-8; TRBD1 is a possible D gene (5 bases). V was cut by 1 base and J by 0 bases, with 8 bases left in between. The CDR3 contains 15 residues. The V gene's germline CDR1 is SGHTS and CDR2 YDEGEE. The CDR3 spells CASSLQGYSNQPQHF. The CDR3 bases are TGTGCCAGCAGCTTGCAGGGATATAGCAATCAGCCCCAGCATTTT.

In its sample, this clone ranks as large. This chain links TRBV11-3 with TRBJ2-3; D may be TRBD2 (6 bases). The V gene lost 8 bases and the J gene lost 6 bases, with 15 bases spanning the gap. Germline values: CDR1 SGHNT, CDR2 YENEEA. The length of the CDR3 is 13 residues. CDR3 DNA sequence: TGTGCCAGCGAAAGCGGTAGCGGTGATACGCAGTATTTT. Translated: CASESGSGDTQYF.

The chain joins TRBV14 to TRBJ1-6; D not resolved. The V gene lost 0 bases and the J gene lost 14 bases, with 11 bases spanning the gap. Looked up from germline, CDR1 is SGHDN and CDR2 is FVKESK. This CDR3 is 13 amino acids long. This CDR3 is CASSQDESLALHF. DNA of the CDR3: TGTGCCAGCAGCCAAGATGAGAGTCTGGCCCTCCACTTT.

The chain carries TRBV30 and TRBJ2-3; TRBD1 agrees at 12 bases. The germline CDR1 and CDR2 sequences are GTSNPN and SVGIG (reference sequence). V shed 1 base and J 6 bases; nucleotides not matched to a gene: 2. The CDR3 runs 14 residues. The CDR3 here is CAWSGDRGLDTQYF. CDR3 nucleotide sequence: TGTGCCTGGAGTGGGGACAGGGGGCTTGATACGCAGTATTTT. The full variable domain, with the rest looked up from reference TRBV30 and TRBJ2-3, is SQTIHQWPATLVQPVGSPLSLECTVEGTSNPNLYWYRQAAGRGLQLLFYSVGIGQISSEVPQNLSASRPQDRQFILSSKKLLLSDSGFYLCAWSGDRGLDTQYFGPGTRLTVL.

The V and J genes are TRBV6-5 and TRBJ2-1; D possibly uses TRBD1 or TRBD2 (5 bases each). Trimming took 4 bases from V and 4 from J, leaving 11 bases between them. The CDR3 covers 14 residues. Germline V gives CDR1 MNHEY, CDR2 SVGAGI. CDR3 sequence (DNA): TGTGCCAGCAGTTCCGGGACGGAATACAATGAGCAGTTCTTC. It is translated as CASSSGTEYNEQFF.

Here the CDR3 DNA reads TGCGCCAGCAGTGAGCCCGGGACTAGCGGGGGTGAGACCCAGTACTTC. It encodes CASSEPGTSGGETQYF. V usage is TRBV10-1 and J usage is TRBJ2-5, with 14 bases that match TRBD2. Germline V gene lookup returns CDR1 WNHNN and CDR2 SYGVQD (reference sequence). The length of the CDR3 is 16 residues. V was clipped by 2 bases and J by 5 bases; unmatched bases: 4.

J is TRBJ1-6 and V is TRBV5-1, with D unresolved. V was pared by 0 bases and J by 0 bases, with 10 bases between. The CDR3 consists of 17 residues. The V gene's germline CDR1 is SGHRS and CDR2 YFSETQ. CDR3 residues: CASSLGGGSSYNSPLHF. The CDR3 DNA sequence: TGCGCCAGCAGCTTGGGAGGAGGGAGCTCCTATAATTCACCCCTCCACTTT.

The chain joins TRBV9 to TRBJ1-3, with D unresolved. The germline V and J ends were trimmed by 3 bases and 0 bases, with 13 bases remaining between them. Germline loops: CDR1 SGDLS, CDR2 YYNGEE. The CDR3 consists of 16 residues. Here the CDR3 reads CASSESQLLSGNTIYF. The CDR3 nucleotides read TGTGCCAGCAGCGAATCACAATTGCTCTCTGGAAACACCATATATTTT. Full variable domain (rest looked up from reference TRBV9 and TRBJ1-3): DSGVTQTPKHLITATGQRVTLRCSPRSGDLSVYWYQQSLDQGLQFLIQYYNGEERAKGNILERFSAQQFPDLHSELNLSSLELGDSALYFCASSESQLLSGNTIYFGEGSWLTVV.

This clone occurred once. The rearrangement uses TRBV4-1 and TRBJ1-5, with D possibly being TRBD1 (6 bases). The CDR3 has 14 amino acids. The germline V gene encodes CDR1 MGHRA and CDR2 YSYEKL. Trimming cost V 4 bases and J 6 bases, with 13 bases left between them. The CDR3 bases are TGCGCCAGCAGCCGTTTCGGGGGCGGTCAGCCCCAGCATTTT. Its protein is CASSRFGGGQPQHF.